These T cell receptor beta chains were read from a single sample in a study of cytomegalovirus exposure and HLA in healthy donors. Sequencing was performed with immunoSEQ multiplex PCR; in TCRdb, only in-frame clones are kept and a portion is missing. This sample has more than 95,000 clones, with around 60% found just once. Sequenced sample: PBMCs. The receptors were sampled from a man aged 60 to 69 in good health and CMV-seronegative. CDR3s include the opening cysteine and the closing phenylalanine or tryptophan. The D gene is left open where the match is weak. Some rows mark clone size as missing; the rest say once, few, many or name a class of expanded clone.

clone_size	d_call	v_call	j_call	cdr3_aa	cdr3_nt
NA	NA	TRBV29-1	TRBJ1-1	CGVEMFSTEAFF	TGCGGCGTTGAGATGTTCAGCACTGAAGCTTTCTTT
NA	TRBD1	TRBV11-2	TRBJ1-2	CASSPLGTVNYGYTF	TGTGCCAGCAGCCCTCTCGGGACAGTTAACTATGGCTACACCTTC
NA	TRBD1	TRBV7-9	TRBJ2-2	CASSLADRAIEGTGELFF	TGTGCCAGCAGCTTAGCGGACAGGGCGATCGAGGGCACCGGGGAGCTGTTTTTT
NA	TRBD2	TRBV28	TRBJ2-7	CASSGGLAQTYEQYF	TGTGCCAGCAGTGGTGGACTAGCGCAGACCTACGAGCAGTACTTC
NA	NA	TRBV6-5	TRBJ2-5	CASSYTFTETQYF	TGTGCCAGCAGTTACACTTTTACTGAGACCCAGTACTTC
few	TRBD2	TRBV9	TRBJ2-1	CASSDVGLAGRHEQFF	TGTGCCAGCAGCGACGTGGGACTAGCGGGACGTCATGAGCAGTTCTTC
NA	NA	TRBV9	TRBJ1-1	CASSVDGGDGPAFF	TGTGCCAGCAGCGTAGATGGAGGGGACGGTCCCGCTTTCTTT
NA	TRBD1	TRBV5-1	TRBJ2-3	CASSWGDRVTDTQYF	TGCGCCAGCAGCTGGGGGGACAGGGTCACAGATACGCAGTATTTT
once	TRBD1	TRBV5-4	TRBJ1-1	CASSAGDRGLTEAFF	TGTGCCAGCAGCGCAGGGGACAGGGGGCTCACTGAAGCTTTCTTT
few	TRBD1	TRBV27	TRBJ2-3	CASSIRQGSTDTQYF	TGTGCCAGCAGTATAAGACAGGGGAGCACAGATACGCAGTATTTT
NA	NA	TRBV5-1	TRBJ1-1	CASSFGIGGTEAFF	TGCGCCAGCAGCTTCGGTATTGGAGGGACTGAAGCTTTCTTT
NA	TRBD1	TRBV5-1	TRBJ2-3	CASSPTGPADTQYF	TGCGCCAGCAGCCCGACAGGGCCCGCAGATACGCAGTATTTT
NA	NA	TRBV6-1	TRBJ1-3	CASRYQGSGNTIYF	TGTGCCAGCCGATACCAGGGGTCTGGAAACACCATATATTTT
NA	NA	TRBV2	TRBJ1-2	CASSVAHPVYGYTF	TGTGCCAGCAGTGTGGCACACCCAGTCTATGGCTACACCTTC
NA	NA	TRBV5-6	TRBJ2-1	CASSPPGLPPNEQFF	TGTGCCAGCAGCCCCCCCGGACTCCCCCCCAATGAGCAGTTCTTC
few	TRBD2	TRBV5-1	TRBJ2-5	CASHHGLAGTQETQYF	TGCGCCAGCCACCACGGGCTAGCGGGGACTCAAGAGACCCAGTACTTC
NA	NA	TRBV10-3	TRBJ1-5	CASQGGQNQPQHF	TGTGCCTCTCAGGGTGGACAAAATCAGCCCCAGCATTTT
NA	TRBD2	TRBV5-5	TRBJ2-1	CASSDRKLAGINEQFF	TGTGCCAGCAGCGACCGTAAACTAGCGGGCATAAATGAGCAGTTCTTC
NA	TRBD2	TRBV30	TRBJ2-1	CAWSGPSGSFDEQFF	TGTGCCTGGAGTGGCCCTAGCGGGAGTTTCGATGAGCAGTTCTTC
few	NA	TRBV10-3	TRBJ1-2	CAISETGSGYGYTF	TGTGCCATCAGTGAGACCGGGTCAGGGTACGGCTACACCTTC
NA	NA	TRBV5-4	TRBJ1-1	CASRSWGVPQENTEAFF	TGTGCCAGCAGATCCTGGGGGGTTCCACAAGAAAACACTGAAGCTTTCTTT
NA	NA	TRBV19	TRBJ2-7	CASSRGRDKYEQYF	TGTGCCAGTAGTAGAGGCAGGGATAAGTACGAGCAGTACTTC
NA	TRBD2	TRBV15	TRBJ2-5	CATSRDPAGAIQETQYF	TGTGCCACCAGCAGAGATCCGGCGGGAGCTATCCAAGAGACCCAGTACTTC
NA	TRBD2	TRBV28	TRBJ2-7	CASSLVGGSTGF	TGTGCCAGCAGTTTAGTGGGGGGGTCAACCGGCTTC
few	TRBD2	TRBV11-2	TRBJ2-2	CASSPIAGSNTGELFF	TGTGCCAGCAGCCCCATAGCGGGATCGAACACCGGGGAGCTGTTTTTT
NA	NA	TRBV15	TRBJ2-7	CATSRGSPYEQYF	TGTGCCACCAGCCGGGGGAGCCCGTACGAGCAGTACTTC
few	TRBD2	TRBV5-4	TRBJ2-1	CASSLAGLAGGNEQFF	TGTGCCAGCAGCCTGGCCGGTCTAGCGGGAGGTAATGAGCAGTTCTTC
NA	TRBD2	TRBV9	TRBJ2-7	CASSVSGTRSYEQYF	TGTGCCAGCAGCGTTTCCGGGACTAGATCCTACGAGCAGTACTTC
NA	NA	TRBV29-1	TRBJ1-2	CSVEEAYGYTF	TGCAGCGTTGAAGAGGCCTATGGCTACACCTTC
NA	NA	TRBV9	TRBJ2-3	CTSSPGSDTQYF	TGTACCAGCAGCCCGGGATCGGATACGCAGTATTTT
NA	TRBD1	TRBV5-1	TRBJ2-1	CASSSGTATSEQFF	TGCGCCAGCAGCTCCGGGACAGCGACAAGTGAGCAGTTCTTC
NA	TRBD2	TRBV4-2	TRBJ2-5	CASSQPPGLADF	TGTGCCAGCAGCCAACCTCCGGGACTAGCGGACTTC
NA	NA	TRBV5-1	TRBJ1-2	CASSLNRETAVYGYTF	TGCGCCAGCAGCTTAAACAGGGAGACGGCGGTCTATGGCTACACCTTC
NA	TRBD1	TRBV6-5	TRBJ2-3	CASSLLGQGTDTQYF	TGTGCCAGCAGTTTATTGGGACAGGGCACAGATACGCAGTATTTT
few	NA	TRBV9	TRBJ2-3	CASSGTRQVGTDTQYF	TGTGCCAGCAGCGGAACCAGACAGGTGGGGACAGATACGCAGTATTTT
NA	TRBD1	TRBV9	TRBJ1-2	CASSANLGDRGYGYTF	TGTGCCAGCAGCGCCAATCTGGGGGACAGGGGCTATGGCTACACCTTC
NA	TRBD1	TRBV7-3	TRBJ1-4	CASSLRGQDEKLFF	TGTGCCAGCAGCTTACGAGGACAGGATGAAAAACTGTTTTTT
few	NA	TRBV7-3	TRBJ2-2	CATGEAGELFF	TGTGCTACAGGGGAGGCCGGGGAGCTGTTTTTT
NA	TRBD1	TRBV7-3	TRBJ1-2	CASSLGQASDGYTF	TGTGCCAGCAGCTTGGGACAGGCCTCTGACGGCTACACCTTC
NA	TRBD1	TRBV11-3	TRBJ1-1	CASNRGQPRGEAFF	TGTGCCAGCAACCGGGGACAGCCTAGGGGTGAAGCTTTCTTT
few	NA	TRBV10-3	TRBJ1-1	CAISESAGNTEAFF	TGTGCCATCAGTGAGTCCGCCGGGAACACTGAAGCTTTCTTT